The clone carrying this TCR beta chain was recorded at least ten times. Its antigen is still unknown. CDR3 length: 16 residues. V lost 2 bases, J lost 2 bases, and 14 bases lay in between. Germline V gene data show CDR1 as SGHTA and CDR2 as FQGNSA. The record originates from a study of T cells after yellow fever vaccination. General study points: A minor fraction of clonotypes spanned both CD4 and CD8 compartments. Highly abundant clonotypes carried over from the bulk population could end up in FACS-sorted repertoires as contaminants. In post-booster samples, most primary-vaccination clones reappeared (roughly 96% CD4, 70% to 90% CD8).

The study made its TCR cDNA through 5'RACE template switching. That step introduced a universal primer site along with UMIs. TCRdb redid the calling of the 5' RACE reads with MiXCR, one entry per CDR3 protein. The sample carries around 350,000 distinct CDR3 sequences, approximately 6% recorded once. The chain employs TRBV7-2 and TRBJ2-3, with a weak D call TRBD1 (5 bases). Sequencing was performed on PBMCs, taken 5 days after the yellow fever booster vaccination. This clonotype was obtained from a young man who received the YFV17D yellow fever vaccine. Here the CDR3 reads CASSLKTEDFTDTQYF. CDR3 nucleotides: TGTGCCAGCAGCTTAAAGACAGAAGATTTCACAGATACGCAGTATTTT.